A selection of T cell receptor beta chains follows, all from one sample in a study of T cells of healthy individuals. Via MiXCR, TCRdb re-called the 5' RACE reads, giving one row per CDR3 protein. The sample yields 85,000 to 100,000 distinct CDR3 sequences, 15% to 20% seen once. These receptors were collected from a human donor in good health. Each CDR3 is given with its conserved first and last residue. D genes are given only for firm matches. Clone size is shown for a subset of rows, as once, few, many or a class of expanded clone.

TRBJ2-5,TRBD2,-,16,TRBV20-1,TGCAGTGCTAGATCGGCGGGAGGGCGAGAAGGGATGACCCAGTACTTC,CSARSAGGREGMTQYF
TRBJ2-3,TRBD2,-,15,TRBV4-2,TGTGCCAGCAGCCTAGAGCGGGGGGGCACAGATACGCAGTATTTT,CASSLERGGTDTQYF
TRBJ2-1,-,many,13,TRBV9,TGTGCCAGCAGCGTAGATTCCTACAATGAGCAGTTCTTC,CASSVDSYNEQFF
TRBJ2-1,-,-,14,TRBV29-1,TGCAGCGTTGACGAGCGTGACGGGACACCGGAGCAGTTCTTC,CSVDERDGTPEQFF
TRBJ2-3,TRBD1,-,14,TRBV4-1,TGCGCCAGCAGCCAAAGACAGGGGGTGAATACGCAGTATTTT,CASSQRQGVNTQYF
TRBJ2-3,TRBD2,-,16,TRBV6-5,TGTGCCAGCAGTTCCGAGCGGGGGGGAACCACAGATACGCAGTATTTT,CASSSERGGTTDTQYF
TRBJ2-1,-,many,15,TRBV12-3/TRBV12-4,TGTGCCAGCAGTTTTCAGCAGGGACGGATAAATGAGCAGTTCTTC,CASSFQQGRINEQFF
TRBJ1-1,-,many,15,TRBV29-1,TGCAGCGTTGCCCCGGGATGGGCCATGAACACTGAAGCTTTCTTT,CSVAPGWAMNTEAFF
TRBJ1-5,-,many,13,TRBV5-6,TGTGCCAGCAGCCTGTATGGGACGGAGCCCCAGCATTTT,CASSLYGTEPQHF
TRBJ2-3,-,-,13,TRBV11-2,TGTGCCAGCAGCCCGCCCAGTCTGGATACGCAGTATTTT,CASSPPSLDTQYF
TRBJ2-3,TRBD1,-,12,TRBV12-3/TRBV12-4,TGTGCCAGCAGTTCCGGGGACAGAAGGCAGTATTTT,CASSSGDRRQYF
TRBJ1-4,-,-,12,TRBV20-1,TGCAGTGCGCCGACTCGAAATGAAAAACTGTTTTTT,CSAPTRNEKLFF
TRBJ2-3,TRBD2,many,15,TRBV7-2,TGTGCCAGCAGCTCCCGGGGGGACTTAACAGATACGCAGTATTTT,CASSSRGDLTDTQYF
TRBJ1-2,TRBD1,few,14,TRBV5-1,TGCGCCAGCAGCTTGGGTGACAGGGTCGGACTCTACACCTTC,CASSLGDRVGLYTF
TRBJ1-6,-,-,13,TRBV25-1,TGTGCCAGCAGTAGGGACCTCGATTCACCCCTCCACTTT,CASSRDLDSPLHF
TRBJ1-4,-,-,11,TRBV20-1,TGCAGTGCTCGGACCTCGCGAAAACTGTTTTTT,CSARTSRKLFF
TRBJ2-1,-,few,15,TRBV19,TGTGCCAGTAGTCCGGGACCTCGCTACCACAATGAGCAGTTCTTC,CASSPGPRYHNEQFF
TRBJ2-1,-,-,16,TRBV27,TGTGCCAGCAGTTTAAGGTCAGGGTACCCCTACAATGAGCAGTTCTTC,CASSLRSGYPYNEQFF
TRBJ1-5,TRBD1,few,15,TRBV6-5,TGTGCCAGCAGTCCGACAGGGGGTTGGGATCAGCCCCAGCATTTT,CASSPTGGWDQPQHF
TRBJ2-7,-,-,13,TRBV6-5,TGTGCCAGCAGTTACGGGTACTCCTACGAGCAGCACTTC,CASSYGYSYEQHF
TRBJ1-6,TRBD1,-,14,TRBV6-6,TGTGCCAGCAGACGGACAGGGTCGAATTCACCCCTCCACTTT,CASRRTGSNSPLHF
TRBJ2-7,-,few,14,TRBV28,TGTGCCAGCATCGGAGGGGCAGGGGGAGGTGAGCAGTACTTC,CASIGGAGGGEQYF
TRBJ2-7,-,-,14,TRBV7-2,TGTGCCAGCAGCTTAGGAGGGTCAGGCTACGAGCAGTACTTC,CASSLGGSGYEQYF
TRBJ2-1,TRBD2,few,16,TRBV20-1,TGCAGTGCTAGGAAGCTAGCGGGAGAGCTTTACAATGAGCAGTTCTTC,CSARKLAGELYNEQFF
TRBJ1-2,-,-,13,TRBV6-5,TGTGCCAGCAGCCCACAGGGAGTTGGGGGCTACACCTTC,CASSPQGVGGYTF
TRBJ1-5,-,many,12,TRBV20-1,TGCAGTGCTAGGGAAAAGAATCAGCCCCAGCATTTT,CSAREKNQPQHF
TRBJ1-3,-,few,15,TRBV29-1,TGCAGCGTTGAAGGGTCAGGGAGTAACAGGAACACCATATATTTT,CSVEGSGSNRNTIYF
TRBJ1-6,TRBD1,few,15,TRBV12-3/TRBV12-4,TGTGCCAGCAGGAATCCCGGGACAGTAGGGTCACCCCTCCACTTT,CASRNPGTVGSPLHF
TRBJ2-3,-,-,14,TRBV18,TGTGCCAGCTCACCAGTCGCTAGCACAGATACGCAGTATTTT,CASSPVASTDTQYF
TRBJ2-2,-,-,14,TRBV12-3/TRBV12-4,TGTGCCAGCAGCCCGTTAAGGGGCACCGGGGAGCTGTTTTTT,CASSPLRGTGELFF
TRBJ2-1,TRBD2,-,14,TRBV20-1,TGCAGTGCCGAAGGACTAGCGGGCAACAATGAGCAGTTCTTC,CSAEGLAGNNEQFF
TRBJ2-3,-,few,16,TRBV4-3,TGCGCCAGCAGCCAAGATGCGGGTATACGCACAGATACGCAGTATTTT,CASSQDAGIRTDTQYF
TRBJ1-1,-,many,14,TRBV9,TGTGCCAGCAGCGTAGAGGGAGGGTTTACTGAAGCTTTCTTT,CASSVEGGFTEAFF
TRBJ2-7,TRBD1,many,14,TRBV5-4,TGTGCCAGCAGACACGGGGACAGGGCGTCCGAGCAGTACTTC,CASRHGDRASEQYF
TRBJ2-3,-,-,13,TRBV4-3,TGCGCCAGCAGTCGGACGGTGACAGATACGCAGTATTTT,CASSRTVTDTQYF
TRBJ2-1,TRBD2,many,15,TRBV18,TGTGCCAGCTCACCGGGACTAGCCTCCTACAATGAGCAGTTCTTC,CASSPGLASYNEQFF
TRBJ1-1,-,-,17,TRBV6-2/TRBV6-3,TGTGCCAGCAAGGGCCAGCGGGGGACAACTGAGAACACTGAAGCTTTCTTT,CASKGQRGTTENTEAFF
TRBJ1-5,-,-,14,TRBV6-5,TGTGCCAGTCAGGAGGGCCGTGGCAATCAGCCCCAGCATTTT,CASQEGRGNQPQHF
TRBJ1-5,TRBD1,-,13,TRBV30,TGTGCCTGGAAACCTAAGGGGGCCCAGCCCCAGCATTTT,CAWKPKGAQPQHF
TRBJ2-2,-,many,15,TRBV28,TGTGCCAGCAGCAAACGGGGGGCGAAGACCGGGGAGCTGTTTTTT,CASSKRGAKTGELFF
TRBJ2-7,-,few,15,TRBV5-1,TGCGCCAGCAGCTTGGCAACTGGGCCCCACTACGAGCAGTACTTC,CASSLATGPHYEQYF
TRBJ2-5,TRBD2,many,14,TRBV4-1,TGCGCCAGCAGCCAAGGGACTAGCGAAGAGACCCAGTACTTC,CASSQGTSEETQYF
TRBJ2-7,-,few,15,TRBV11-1,TGTGCCAGCAGCACCCCGGGACTCATGACCTACGAGCAGTACTTC,CASSTPGLMTYEQYF